The sequence of this T cell receptor beta chain was determined in a study of T cell responses to AZD1222 COVID-19 vaccine. A word on this clone: Its antigen is unknown.

Method: immunoSEQ multiplex PCR; TCRdb's copy keeps in-frame clones and lacks some. The sample holds 150,000 to 200,000 clones, 88% seen once. Findings and caveats of the study: Females outnumbered males among donors, who were mostly white British; clonal diversity was possibly underestimated.

CDR1 is SGHRS, CDR2 YFSETQ, per germline. V gave up 4 bases and J gave up 1 base; unmatched junction bases: 6. CDR3 size: 16 residues. This TCR derives from an adult in good health. The chain employs TRBV5-1 and TRBJ2-4, with 9 bases identical to TRBD1. The sample here was peripheral blood, taken on day 0 of AZD1222 vaccination. The CDR3 protein is CASSTGQGTAKNIQYF. The CDR3 bases are TGCGCCAGCAGCACCGGACAGGGGACGGCCAAAAACATTCAGTACTTC.